This T cell receptor (beta chain) was sequenced for a study of blood T cell repertoires in COVID-19. Study information: Sources were T cells, B-cell-depleted T cells, or PBMCs; the material itself was cDNA or gDNA.

V was pared by 7 bases and J by 4 bases, with 5 bases of the junction left unmatched. The CDR3 runs 15 residues. Germline V lookup: CDR1 LNHDA, CDR2 SQIVND (reference sequence). In the original analysis: The assay estimated nucleated cells by amplifying reference gene primers. Produced via immunoSEQ multiplex PCR; TCRdb's table is partial and in-frame only. V and J calls and clone size are as listed in that table; D and trimming were resolved from the DNA. Altogether approximately 160,000 clones are present, approximately 84% being singletons, with the ten largest covering roughly 8%. The rearrangement uses TRBV19 and TRBJ2-1; TRBD2 matches at 12 bases. Sequencing was performed on peripheral blood. This sequence originates from a man aged 40-49 years who had recovered from COVID-19. CDR3 in amino acids: CASNRLAGDYNEQFF. The CDR3 nucleotides are TGTGCCAGTAATAGACTAGCGGGGGATTACAATGAGCAGTTCTTC.